The 10 T cell receptor beta chains below come from one sample, sequenced in a study of post-analysis software for immune sequencing data. Carried by the TCR beta cDNA libraries were unique molecular identifiers. A single record per CDR3 protein comes from TCRdb applying MiXCR to the PCR reads. The sample yields hundreds of thousands of distinct CDR3 sequences, 30% to 45% seen once. Which antigens these TCRs recognize remains unknown. General study results and limits: Five or six TRBV segments, TRBV5-6, TRBV5-1 and TRBV20-1 among them, were found more frequent in patients than controls.

Material: blood. These receptors all stem from a girl aged 5-17 years with multiple sclerosis.

The gene calls are TRBV28 and TRBJ2-4; TRBD1 agrees at 8 bases. J gave up 1 base and V 6 bases, and 14 bases lay outside the gene matches. Per germline, CDR1 MDHEN and CDR2 SYDVKM. This CDR3 contains 18 residues. This chain's CDR3 is CASREGDRGSRAKNIQYF. The CDR3 DNA follows: TGTGCCAGCAGGGAAGGAGACAGGGGTAGTAGGGCCAAAAACATTCAGTACTTC.

The chain employs TRBV7-3 and TRBJ2-7; 7 nucleotides match TRBD2. J gave up 1 base and V 6 bases, and 9 bases lay outside the gene matches. The CDR3 loop spans 15 amino acids. Germline V gene lookup returns CDR1 SGHTA and CDR2 FQGTGA. Here the CDR3 DNA reads TGTGCCAGCAGTCTGGGGGGGAATCCTTCCTACGAGCAGTACTTC. As protein: CASSLGGNPSYEQYF.

About this clonotype itself: A clone one base away is much larger, so this may be a read error. The chain joins TRBV6-5 to TRBJ2-1, with 9 bases that match TRBD2. Losses at the gene ends were 7 bases for V and 12 bases for J; bases not matched to a gene: 16. The CDR3 extends over 15 amino acids. Looked up from germline, CDR1 is MNHEY and CDR2 is SVGAGI. DNA for the CDR3: TGTGCCAGCACCGCCCGGGGACTAGCTCGTGGTAGGCAGTTCTTC. Its protein product is CASTARGLARGRQFF.

The chain joins TRBV7-9 to TRBJ2-3; 9 nucleotides line up with TRBD1. The length of the CDR3 is 15 residues. V lost 5 bases and J lost 4; bases outside the gene matches: 7. CDR1 is SEHNR and CDR2 is FQNEAQ in the germline V gene (reference sequence). The CDR3 spells CASSPDRGFADTQYF. CDR3 bases: TGTGCCAGCAGCCCAGACAGGGGGTTCGCAGATACGCAGTATTTT.

This clonotype was observed a handful of times. The chain employs TRBV29-1 and TRBJ2-3; weak D call: TRBD1 (5 bases). The CDR3 totals 13 residues. Deletions cut 4 bases from V and 6 bases from J, with 14 bases between. The germline gives CDR1 SQVTM, CDR2 ANQGSEA. The CDR3 DNA is TGCAGCGTTGTGGCTTCAGACAGTGATACGCAGTATTTT. It encodes CSVVASDSDTQYF.

This chain uses TRBV29-1 with TRBJ2-7, with 9 bases aligning to TRBD2. There are 14 residues in the CDR3. V lost 6 bases to trimming and J lost 2 bases; unmatched junction nucleotides: 8. Germline CDR1 and CDR2: SQVTM and ANQGSEA. CDR3 bases: TGCAGCGTAGGCCTCGCGGGAGGGGCCTACGAGCAGTACTTC. Its protein product is CSVGLAGGAYEQYF.

This sequence joins TRBV7-3 and TRBJ2-3; TRBD1 agrees at 9 bases. J was trimmed by 6 bases and V by 5 bases; bases with no gene match: 9. The germline CDR1 and CDR2 sequences are SGHTA and FQGTGA. The length of the CDR3 is 15 residues. In DNA form, the CDR3 reads TGTGCCAGCAGCCAGACAGGGGGAGTCTACGATACGCAGTATTTT. Its translation: CASSQTGGVYDTQYF.

This clonotype was seen a few times. The chain carries TRBV10-1 and TRBJ2-5, with 7 bases matching TRBD2. Per the germline V gene, CDR1 is WNHNN and CDR2 is SYGVQD (reference sequence). V was pared by 0 bases and J by 6 bases, with 7 bases of the junction left unmatched. The CDR3 has 15 amino acids. DNA for the CDR3: TGCGCCAGCAGTGAGTCGGGCGGGGAGGGGAAGACCCAGTACTTC. Translated, it gives CASSESGGEGKTQYF.

This clonotype was counted at least ten times. The rearrangement joins TRBV20-1 to TRBJ2-5, with TRBD2 matching 9 bases. The CDR3 covers 13 residues. With 5 bases clipped from V and 1 base from J, the junction kept 2 bases outside the gene matches. Germline V gene data show CDR1 as DFQATT and CDR2 as SNEGSKA (reference sequence). Written as DNA, the CDR3 is TGCAGTGCTGTGACTAGCGGCCAAGAGACCCAGTACTTC. Encoded protein: CSAVTSGQETQYF.

This sequence joins TRBV5-1 and TRBJ1-4, with D perhaps matching TRBD1 (6 bases). Trimming pared 0 bases from V and 6 bases from J, leaving 12 bases between. Germline CDR1 is SGHRS and CDR2 is YFSETQ. This CDR3 region has 15 residues. Here the CDR3 DNA reads TGCGCCAGCAGCTTGGCCAACAGGGTGGATGAAAAACTGTTTTTT. Its translation: CASSLANRVDEKLFF.